The clone carrying this T cell receptor (beta chain) rates as medium-sized (0.01 to 0.1%). Antigen: not known. This CDR3 is 16 amino acids long. This entry comes from a study of vaccination and CD4 T cells after COVID-19. Study in general: Post-COVID draws came a median around 100 days after diagnosis (range 35 to 161). The stimulating agents, overlapping spike peptides, came from SARS-CoV-2, HCoV-NL63, HCoV-OC43 and HCoV-229E.

The time point here: late sampling 161 to 241 days after vaccination in a few convalescent patients. The treatment: roughly 10-day PBMC culture with coronavirus spike peptide pools or control peptides (ViraFEST assay). The authors swapped half the medium for fresh IL-2 medium on days 3 and 7. Cultured CD4+ T cell DNA underwent sequencing with the Oncomine TCR Beta short-read assay. Genomic DNA was isolated from CD4+ T cells that had been cultured. TCRdb recomputed calls from the PCR reads with MiXCR, one row per CDR3 protein. The sample holds 25,000 to 30,000 distinct CDR3 sequences; 36% are singletons and the top ten take about 3.4%.

Specimen: CD4+ T cells from blood, cultured in vitro, collected about 7 months after SARS-CoV-2 vaccination. This TCR derives from a human donor who had recovered from COVID-19. The chain uses TRBV21-1 and TRBJ2-3; TRBD2, as called in the table, went unchecked against the DNA. TRBV21-1 is a known pseudogene. CDR3 DNA: TGTGCCAGCAGCAAGTGCCCTACAGTATTCACAGATACGCAGTATTTT. As protein: CASSKCPTVFTDTQYF.